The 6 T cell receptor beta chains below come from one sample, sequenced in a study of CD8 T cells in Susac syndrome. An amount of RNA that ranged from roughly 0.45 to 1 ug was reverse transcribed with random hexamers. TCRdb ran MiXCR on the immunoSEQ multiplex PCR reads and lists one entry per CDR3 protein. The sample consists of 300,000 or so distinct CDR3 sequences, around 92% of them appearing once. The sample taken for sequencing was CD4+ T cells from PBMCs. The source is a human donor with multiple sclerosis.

The CDR3 DNA reads TGTGCCAGCAGCCAAGAGAGGGGACTGGGCTACGAGCAGTACTTC. Its protein product is CASSQERGLGYEQYF. The gene calls are TRBV14 and TRBJ2-7; D is perhaps TRBD2 (6 bases). From germline, CDR1 is SGHDN and CDR2 FVKESK. This CDR3 contains 15 residues. Trimming took off 0 bases at V and 3 bases at J, with 12 bases between the two ends.

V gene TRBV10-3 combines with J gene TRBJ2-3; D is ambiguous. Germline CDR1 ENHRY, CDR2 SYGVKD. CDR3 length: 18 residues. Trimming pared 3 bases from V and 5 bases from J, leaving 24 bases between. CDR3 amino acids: CAISDPPTLKLSGDTQYF. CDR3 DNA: TGTGCCATCAGTGACCCTCCGACTCTAAAACTGAGTGGAGATACGCAGTATTTT.

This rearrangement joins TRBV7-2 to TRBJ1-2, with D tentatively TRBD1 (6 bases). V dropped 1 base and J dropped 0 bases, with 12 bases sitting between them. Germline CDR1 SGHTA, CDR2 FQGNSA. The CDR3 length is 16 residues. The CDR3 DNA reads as TGTGCCAGCAGCTTAGAGACAGGTTTAACTAACTATGGCTACACCTTC. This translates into CASSLETGLTNYGYTF.

The CDR3, as DNA: TGTGCCAGCAGTTACTCGAAAAGCCTAATAAACACAGATACGCAGTATTTT. Encoded protein: CASSYSKSLINTDTQYF. The gene calls are TRBV6-5 and TRBJ2-3, with D hard to call. Trimming took off 0 bases at V and 2 bases at J, with 15 bases between the two ends. Germline V gene sequence: CDR1 MNHEY, CDR2 SVGAGI. CDR3 size: 17 residues.

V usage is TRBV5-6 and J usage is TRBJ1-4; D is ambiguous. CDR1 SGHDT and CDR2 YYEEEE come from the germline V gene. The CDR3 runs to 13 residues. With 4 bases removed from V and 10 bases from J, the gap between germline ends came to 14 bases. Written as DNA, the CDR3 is TGTGCCAGCAGCCGGAGGGTAGAAGGAAAACTGTTTTTT. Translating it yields CASSRRVEGKLFF.

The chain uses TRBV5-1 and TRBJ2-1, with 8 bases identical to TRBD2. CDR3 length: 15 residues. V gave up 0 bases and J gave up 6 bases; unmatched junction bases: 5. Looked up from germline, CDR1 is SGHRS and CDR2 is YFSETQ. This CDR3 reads CASSLVSGVGNEQFF. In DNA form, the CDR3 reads TGCGCCAGCAGCTTGGTTAGCGGGGTTGGCAATGAGCAGTTCTTC.